Shown below are 5 T cell receptor beta chains from a single sample sequenced in a study of blood T cell repertoires in COVID-19. Profiled with immunoSEQ multiplex PCR; TCRdb holds only in-frame clones, not every one. The sample includes about 180,000 clones, roughly 80% of them seen just once. The sequencing sample was made of PBMCs or T cells enriched from blood (not recorded which). Receptor source: a man in his sixties who had been exposed to COVID-19.

The rearrangement joins TRBV11-3 to TRBJ2-2; 7 bases are a match to TRBD2. CDR3 length: 17 residues. The germline V gene has CDR1 SGHNT and CDR2 YENEEA. V lost 5 bases to trimming and J lost 1 base; unmatched junction nucleotides: 10. The CDR3 DNA reads TGTGCCAGCAGCCGGGATGCGGGAGTGGGGAACACCGGGGAGCTGTTTTTT. It translates to CASSRDAGVGNTGELFF.

The chain has TRBV19 and TRBJ1-1; the D gene is possibly TRBD1 (6 bases). CDR1 LNHDA and CDR2 SQIVND come from the germline V gene (reference sequence). V lost 4 bases, J lost 4 bases, and 19 bases lay in between. The CDR3 is 16 amino acids. CDR3 coding DNA: TGTGCCAGTAGTACCTCCCCCGGGGGAGGGGGCACTGAAGCTTTCTTT. It specifies CASSTSPGGGGTEAFF.

V gene TRBV10-2 combines with J gene TRBJ2-7; 10 nucleotides line up with TRBD2. This CDR3 region has 14 residues. V shed 7 bases, J shed 3 bases, and the junction held 6 bases outside the gene matches. Germline CDR1 WSHSY, CDR2 SAAADI. CDR3 residues: CASTGTSEFYEQYF. Written as DNA, the CDR3 is TGCGCCAGCACCGGGACTAGCGAGTTCTACGAGCAGTACTTC.

The CDR3 is CASSLVGTSGEQYF. The CDR3 DNA is TGTGCCAGCAGCTTAGTAGGGACTAGTGGGGAGCAGTACTTC. The V call is TRBV7-6, the J call TRBJ2-7; 8 positions agree with TRBD2. The CDR3 covers 14 residues. The V gene's germline CDR1 is SGHVS and CDR2 FNYEAQ. Trimming at V came to 1 base and at J to 7 bases, leaving 6 bases not matched to a gene.

This chain uses TRBV6-5 with TRBJ1-1; D gene uncertain. CDR1 and CDR2 from the germline V gene are MNHEY and SVGAGI. The V end lost 2 bases, the J end lost 7 bases, and 11 bases lay between the germline ends. CDR3 length equals 13 residues. The CDR3 reads CASSYTPVREAFF. CDR3 DNA: TGTGCCAGCAGTTACACCCCGGTTCGTGAAGCTTTCTTT.